This T cell receptor beta chain was obtained from a study of blood T cells in healthy people across ages. The CDR3 consists of 14 residues. Trimming shortened V by 0 bases and J by 14 bases, and 18 bases separated the two germline ends. Looked up from germline, CDR1 is SGHRS and CDR2 is YFSETQ. A second PCR of about 6 to 11 cycles used a sample-barcoded 5' primer and a J-beta primer mix. A single record per CDR3 protein comes from TCRdb applying MiXCR to the 5' RACE reads. The sample shows roughly 1,700,000 distinct CDR3 sequences, 28% of them seen only once. The rearrangement links TRBV5-1 to TRBJ2-4; the D is unclear. The sequence was obtained from a woman aged 25 to 45 in good health. Sequencing was done on a sample of blood. The CDR3 spells CASSLGQNSYEKYF. Here the CDR3 DNA reads TGCGCCAGCAGCTTGGGACAAAACTCCTACGAGAAGTACTTC. The whole variable domain, filled in from reference TRBV5-1 and TRBJ2-4, reads KAGVTQTPRYLIKTRGQQVTLSCSPISGHRSVSWYQQTPGQGLQFLFEYFSETQRNKGNFPGRFSGRQFSNSRSEMNVSTLELGDSALYLCASSLGQNSYEKYFGAGTRLSVL.